This T cell receptor (beta chain) was sequenced in a study of beta chain features in type 1 diabetes. Using CD45RO/CCR7/CD25/CD127/CD95/CD27, CD4+ naive, central memory, regulatory and stem cell-like memory cells were sorted. Germline CDR1 SQVTM, CDR2 ANQGSEA. V was trimmed by 2 bases and J by 3 bases, leaving 8 bases between them. This CDR3 is built from 13 residues. Expressed TCRB transcripts were sequenced, since all the RNA that had been isolated was reverse transcribed. Sequencing was performed with immunoSEQ multiplex PCR; in TCRdb, only in-frame clones are kept and a portion is missing. The data show hundreds of thousands of clones, with 25% to 35% seen just once and about 0.06% held by the top ten.

This clonotype originated in a young man in good health. The chain carries TRBV29-1 and TRBJ2-4; D remains ambiguous. Material for sequencing was naive CD4+ T cells from blood. CDR3 nucleotides: TGCAGCGTTGAAAACACATTCAAAAACATTCAGTACTTC. Protein sequence: CSVENTFKNIQYF. Using reference TRBV29-1 and TRBJ2-4 for the parts outside the CDR3, the full variable domain is SAVISQKPSRDICQRGTSLTIQCQVDSQVTMMFWYRQQPGQSLTLIATANQGSEATYESGFVIDKFPISRPNLTFSTLTVSNMSPEDSSIYLCSVENTFKNIQYFGAGTRLSVL.